This T cell receptor (beta chain) was recorded in a study of T cell repertoires in aging, cancer and after chemotherapy. A mixed TRB-A/B primer pool amplified rearranged TRB by multiplex touch-down PCR. Via MiXCR, TCRdb re-called the multiplex PCR reads, giving one row per CDR3 protein. Here the sample spans a few thousand distinct CDR3 sequences, 20% to 30% being singletons. Peripheral blood genomic DNA, not sorted cells or RNA, was the template. This CDR3 contains 15 residues. Germline trimming cut 4 bases from V and 3 bases from J; bases unmatched to any gene: 5. Germline V gives CDR1 MGHDK, CDR2 SYGVNS.

The rearrangement uses TRBV25-1 and TRBJ2-3; TRBD1 matches at 9 bases. The receptor was derived from a human donor in good health. The donor label of this sample is uncertain. Sequenced: blood. The CDR3 nucleotides read TGTGCCAGCAGTGGCCGGACAGGGGTGACAGATACGCAGTATTTT. Protein: CASSGRTGVTDTQYF.